This entry concerns a single TCR beta chain. Its recognized antigen is unknown. No per-base quality is available; no much larger clone lies one base away. In the paper's terms, the time point label means: about 28 days (+/-7) after the second vaccine dose. Because spike-specific TCR depth and breadth did not differ between the two schedules, AZD1222 recipients who got a second dose at roughly 4 weeks were pooled with those who got a second dose at roughly 12 weeks. The vaccinee samples were drawn from two UK trials, COV001 and COV002, one of which was a single-blind randomized controlled phase 2/3 trial testing AZD1222 (ChAdOx1 nCoV-19) in healthy adults. Trial participant PBMC samples were collected at day 0 and day 28 after the second dose for TCRbeta chain sequencing. This sample stems from a study of T cell responses to AZD1222 COVID-19 vaccine (dated by TCRdb to the early 2020s). Broadly, across the study: A total of roughly 240 trial participants underwent TCR sequencing, of whom 207 received two doses of AZD1222 and some 26 received two doses of the MenACWY control vaccine. Trial participants were enrolled by age into 18-55, 56-69 and 70-plus year subgroups, with around 150, 28 and 57 TCR-sequenced participants respectively.

The germline V gene specifies SGDLS as CDR1 and YYNGEE as CDR2. Reading from cysteine to phenylalanine, the CDR3 counts 14 amino acids. Of all the DNA, just the CDR3 is kept, 42 bases in frame from base 1. The germline V and J ends show losses of 3 bases and 4 bases respectively, and no gene match explains 3 bases of the junction. Broad study findings and their caveats: A significant rise in spike-specific TCR breadth and depth was observed after two AZD1222 doses relative to day 0 and relative to MenACWY recipients. Participants were mostly white British, with more females than males. The authors suggested clonal diversity may have been underestimated. Vaccine-associated CD4 TCRs spanned the whole spike protein, with dominant responses in regions 160-218 and 743-854. No day 14 peak-response samples were available, so repertoires were characterized only after the peak T cell response. Reportedly, almost half of the unique spike-specific TCRs recognized epitopes lying outside the regions that are mutated in the B.1.351 and B.1.1.7 variants. Only a handful of AZD1222 recipients were SARS-CoV-2 seropositive at baseline, limiting conclusions about previously exposed vaccinees. The 56-69-year group was small, and its depth increase did not reach significance, likely because of low power.

The CDR3 regions of human TCRbeta chains were subjected to immunosequencing. Per the source publication's procedure: TCRs in the repertoires were matched against a reference library of SARS-CoV-2-specific TCRs that had been generated with the MIRA antigen-specificity platform. Breadth was defined as the fraction of unique TCRs that were SARS-CoV-2-associated, and depth was defined as the fraction of total T cells that were SARS-CoV-2-associated. Using the MIRA data, each spike-specific TCR was mapped to the spike region that the TCR reacts to and placed in a CD4 or CD8 class. Log10-transformed breadth and depth values were compared by one-way ANOVA with Sidak's multiple comparisons tests. TCRdb re-hosts the immuneACCESS table, in-frame sequences only. Its copies lack some clones; in the studies checked, an unresolved V gene accounts for under half of them, and the cause for the rest is not known. V, J and clone size reflect that table, while D and trimming were determined from the DNA. The sample data list roughly 110,000 clones, and about 90% of these were observed just once. The ten largest make up 5% to 8% of the sample.

The chain employs TRBV9 and TRBJ1-3; 8 bases in the junction line up with TRBD1. This TCR was sampled from an adult who received the AZD1222 COVID-19 vaccine. Sequences were derived from peripheral blood, sampled 28 days after the second AZD1222 dose. The DNA is TGTGCCAGCAGCGCCACAGGGGGAGGAAACACCATATATTTT. This is translated as CASSATGGGNTIYF.